A single TCR beta chain is shown here with its context. CDR3 length: 15 amino acids. Unmatched junction bases numbered 7, after V lost 6 bases and J lost 4 bases. In germline, CDR1 is MDHEN, CDR2 SYDVKM. These data come from a study of blood T cell repertoires in COVID-19. Looking at the study overall: Material from acute and convalescent COVID-19 was sourced from the United States, Italy and Spain. Nucleic acid was either cDNA or gDNA, and it came from T cells, B-cell-depleted T cells, or PBMCs.

Source study methods: Quantification of nucleated cells was approximated via reference gene primer amplification. Method: immunoSEQ multiplex PCR; TCRdb's copy keeps in-frame clones and lacks some. Clone size and the V and J calls come from that table; the DNA yielded D and trimming. The data show about 9,000 clones, with about 86% seen just once and 6% to 9% held by the top ten. The material sequenced was peripheral blood. The chain carries TRBV28 and TRBJ1-5, with TRBD1 identical over 9 bases. This clonotype originated in a human donor with active COVID-19. The donor label of this sample is uncertain. As DNA, the CDR3 is TGTGCCAGCAGACCGGGACAGGGAGGGAATCAGCCCCAGCATTTT. Encoded protein: CASRPGQGGNQPQHF.